This T cell receptor beta chain was profiled in a study of vaccination and CD4 T cells after COVID-19. The treatment was: approximately 11-day PBMC culture with coronavirus spike peptide pools or control peptides (ViraFEST assay). During the years 2011-2018, before the COVID-19 pandemic, the unexposed donor's CD4+ T cells were collected. An Oncomine TCR Beta short-read assay was used to sequence the DNA from cultured CD4+ T cells. CD4+ T cells were cultured, and genomic DNA was extracted from them. A single record per CDR3 protein comes from TCRdb applying MiXCR to the PCR reads. Among several thousand distinct CDR3 sequences, 25% to 40% were seen once, and the ten largest hold approximately 15%. Only a few counts were recorded for this clonotype. Its target is not known. This CDR3 contains 15 residues. Germline trimming cut 4 bases from V and 5 bases from J; bases unmatched to any gene: 11. Germline values: CDR1 DFQATT, CDR2 SNEGSKA (reference sequence).

This receptor was obtained from a human donor in good health. The material sequenced was CD4+ T cells from blood, cultured in vitro. This chain uses TRBV20-1 with TRBJ2-3; the match to TRBD2 covers 8 bases. Here the CDR3 DNA reads TGCAGTGCTATAGGACTAGCCCATAGGGTAGATACGCAGTATTTT. This encodes CSAIGLAHRVDTQYF.